A single sample gave rise to the 8 T cell receptor beta chains below, sequenced in a study of regulatory T cells in long-lasting Graves disease. Libraries of TCR beta came from iRepertoire HTBI primers plus Arm-PCR of CDR3 regions. From the multiplex PCR reads, TCRdb called clonotypes with MiXCR, one entry per CDR3 protein. The data contain 360,000 or so distinct CDR3 sequences, around 15% of them singletons. Sample time point: newly diagnosed GD, antithyroid drugs for less than 3 months. Extracted PBMC RNA gave rise to the TCR library. This sample also appeared in a second study, on T cells in Graves' hyperthyroidism and ophthalmopathy.

Source: peripheral blood mononuclear cells (PBMCs), taken at new diagnosis, from a patient treated with antithyroid drugs. The receptors derive from a man aged 35 to 55 with Graves disease.

The J gene is TRBJ2-5, the V gene TRBV7-3; D not certain. In germline, CDR1 is SGHTA, CDR2 FQGTGA. The CDR3 length is 14 residues. The V end was cut by 5 bases, the J end by 7 bases, with 17 bases between. CDR3 bases: TGTGCCAGCAGCGCTTCTGGCAAGTTGGGGACCCAGTACTTC. Encoded protein: CASSASGKLGTQYF.

The chain uses TRBV18 and TRBJ2-7; D unresolved. The CDR3 length is 14 residues. Between the trimmed V and J ends, which lost 2 bases and 5 bases, there was a span of 13 bases. Germline CDR1 and CDR2: KGHSH and LQKENI. The CDR3 here is CASSPAGPPDEQYF. The CDR3 bases are TGTGCCAGCTCACCAGCTGGGCCCCCGGACGAGCAGTACTTC.

The chain joins TRBV27 to TRBJ1-6; D not certain. The CDR3 has 16 amino acids. CDR1 and CDR2 (germline): MNHEY, SMNVEV (reference sequence). Trimming removed 6 bases from V and 0 bases from J, with 12 bases in between. DNA for the CDR3: TGTGCCAGCAGCATCGGTGGAGGCTCCTATAATTCACCCCTCCACTTT. Its protein is CASSIGGGSYNSPLHF.

This clonotype was seen a few times. This chain links TRBV2 with TRBJ2-3; TRBD2 is a possible D gene (7 bases). The CDR3 consists of 15 residues. V lost 9 bases, J lost 3 bases, and 19 bases lay in between. CDR1 SNHLY and CDR2 FYNNEI come from the germline V gene. CDR3 sequence reads: CARGGARSITDTQYF. In DNA form, the CDR3 reads TGTGCCAGAGGGGGGGCGCGTTCGATTACAGATACGCAGTATTTT. Supplemented by reference TRBV2 and TRBJ2-3, the full variable domain reads EPEVTQTPSHQVTQMGQEVILRCVPISNHLYFYWYRQILGQKVEFLVSFYNNEISEKSEIFDDQFSVERPDGSNFTLKIRSTKLEDSAMYFCARGGARSITDTQYFGPGTRLTVL.

This clonotype was detected many times. The chain combines TRBV15 with TRBJ2-3; the D gene is possibly TRBD1 (6 bases). Germline V gene lookup returns CDR1 LNHNV and CDR2 YYDKDF (reference sequence). Trimming shortened V by 0 bases and J by 5 bases, and 9 bases separated the two germline ends. This CDR3 has 14 amino acids. Here the CDR3 reads CATSRDQGQDTQYF. Written as DNA, the CDR3 is TGTGCCACCAGCAGAGACCAGGGGCAAGATACGCAGTATTTT.

This clonotype was recorded a few times. The rearrangement joins TRBV4-1 to TRBJ2-3, with 9 bases that match TRBD2. The CDR3 runs to 17 residues. Germline lookup yields CDR1 MGHRA and CDR2 YSYEKL. J was trimmed by 2 bases and V by 1 base; bases with no gene match: 7. In DNA, the CDR3 is TGCGCCAGCAGCCAAGGAGACAGCGGGGGGTACACAGATACGCAGTATTTT. Its protein product is CASSQGDSGGYTDTQYF.

The V call is TRBV4-1, the J call TRBJ2-3, with 12 bases identical to TRBD2. The CDR3 extends over 16 amino acids. The germline V gene encodes CDR1 MGHRA and CDR2 YSYEKL. The ends lost 6 bases at V and 4 bases at J; junction bases unmatched: 8. The CDR3 loop is CASSLGLAGMADTQYF. CDR3 nucleotides: TGCGCCAGCAGTCTCGGACTAGCGGGGATGGCAGATACGCAGTATTTT.

This clonotype was seen only a few times. The chain joins TRBV27 to TRBJ1-1; no firm D call. The CDR3 sequence is 13 residues long. CDR1 is MNHEY and CDR2 is SMNVEV in the germline V gene (reference sequence). The V gene lost 6 bases and the J gene lost 1 base, with 9 bases spanning the gap. CDR3 DNA: TGTGCCAGCAGGCTCCAGAGGAACACTGAAGCTTTCTTT. This translates into CASRLQRNTEAFF.